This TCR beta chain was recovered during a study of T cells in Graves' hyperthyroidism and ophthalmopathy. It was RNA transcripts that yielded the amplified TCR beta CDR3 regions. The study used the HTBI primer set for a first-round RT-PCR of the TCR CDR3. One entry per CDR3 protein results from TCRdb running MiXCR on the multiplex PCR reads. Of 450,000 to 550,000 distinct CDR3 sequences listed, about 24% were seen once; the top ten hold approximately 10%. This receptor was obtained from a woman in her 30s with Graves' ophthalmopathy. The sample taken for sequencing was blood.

This CDR3 reads CASSIPPGAIGSQPQHF. The CDR3 nucleotides are TGTGCCAGTAGTATCCCCCCAGGGGCAATTGGGAGTCAGCCCCAGCATTTT. J is TRBJ1-5 and V is TRBV19; D is possibly TRBD1 (6 bases). Trimming pared 3 bases from V and 6 bases from J, leaving 21 bases between. This CDR3 is built from 17 residues. Per the germline V gene, CDR1 is LNHDA and CDR2 is SQIVND (reference sequence). Complete variable domain (other parts from reference TRBV19 and TRBJ1-5): DGGITQSPKYLFRKEGQNVTLSCEQNLNHDAMYWYRQDPGQGLRLIYYSQIVNDFQKGDIAEGYSVSREKKESFPLTVTSAQKNPTAFYLCASSIPPGAIGSQPQHFGDGTRLSIL.